This TCR beta chain came from a study of CD8+ T cells in alopecia areata. Patients with alopecia areata provided lesional scalp punch biopsies as well as peripheral blood. Cell sorting on a FACSAria was used to separate CD4+ and CD8+ T cells from the PBMCs. RNA was extracted and reverse transcribed into cDNA as the sequencing template. The data were produced by immunoSEQ multiplex PCR, yet TCRdb's version contains in-frame clones alone and is incomplete. The sample includes about 180,000 clones, about 63% of them seen just once. Findings and caveats of the study: Sequencing of scalp samples also captures resident alphabeta T cells of normal skin. Clonality exceeded that of normal scalp in lesional scalp, most notably in alopecia totalis/universalis.

The V gene's germline CDR1 is SGHTA and CDR2 FQGTGA. The length of the CDR3 is 13 residues. With 5 bases removed from V and 6 bases from J, the gap between germline ends came to 12 bases. A word on this clone: The antigen is undetermined.

This clonotype was sampled from a human donor with alopecia areata. The V and J genes are TRBV7-3 and TRBJ2-3; the D is unclear. Sequencing was performed on CD4+ T cells sorted from blood, taken at week 0. CDR3 sequence: CASSPLIGDTQYF. DNA for the CDR3: TGTGCCAGCAGCCCGTTGATTGGGGATACGCAGTATTTT.